Here is one T cell receptor beta chain with its context. The tissue used was unsorted bulk material of 20-30 mg. RNA and DNA were co-extracted from it with the AllPrep DNA/RNA mini kit. Starting material of 450 to 550 ng total RNA yielded TCR beta cDNA via a constant-region primer. The TCR beta library was amplified through three nested multiplex PCR rounds in a modified ARM-PCR procedure. The study ran its first two PCR rounds for approximately 11 cycles each, using TRBV1-TRBV30 forward primers and a C-beta reverse primer. TCRdb itself ran the multiplex PCR reads through MiXCR, one entry per CDR3 protein. The sample holds just under 55,000 distinct CDR3 sequences; about 80% are singletons and the top ten take around 23%. This specimen comes from a study of tumor-infiltrating lymphocytes in primary liver carcinoma. Trimming cost V 4 bases and J 3 bases, with 16 bases left between them. This CDR3 is 14 amino acids long. CDR1 SQVTM and CDR2 ANQGSEA come from the germline V gene.

The clonotype comes from a man aged 40-55 years with primary liver carcinoma and hepatitis B virus infection. The sample consisted of liver tumor tissue from sampling region 2. Subset in this sample: tumor region T2, inferior pole. The chain employs TRBV29-1 and TRBJ2-7; D is uncertain. In DNA form, the CDR3 reads TGCAGCGTTGGGGGATCCCTTTCAAACTACGAGCAGTACTTC. Translated, it gives CSVGGSLSNYEQYF.